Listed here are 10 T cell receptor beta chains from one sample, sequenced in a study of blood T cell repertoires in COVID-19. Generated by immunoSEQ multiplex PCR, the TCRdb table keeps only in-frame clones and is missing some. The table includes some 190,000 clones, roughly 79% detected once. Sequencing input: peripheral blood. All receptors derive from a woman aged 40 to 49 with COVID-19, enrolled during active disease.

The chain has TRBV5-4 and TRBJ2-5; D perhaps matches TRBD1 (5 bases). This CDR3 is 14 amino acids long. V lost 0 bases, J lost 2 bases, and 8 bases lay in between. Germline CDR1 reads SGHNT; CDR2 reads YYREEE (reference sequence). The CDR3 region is CASSLGQNQETQYF. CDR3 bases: TGTGCCAGCAGCTTGGGACAGAATCAAGAGACCCAGTACTTC.

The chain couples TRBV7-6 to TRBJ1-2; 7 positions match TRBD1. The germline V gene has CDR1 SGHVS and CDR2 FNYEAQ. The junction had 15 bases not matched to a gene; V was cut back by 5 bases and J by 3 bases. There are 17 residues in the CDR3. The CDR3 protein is CASSPIFTGAIDYGYTF. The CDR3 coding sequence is TGTGCCAGCAGCCCCATTTTTACAGGGGCCATTGACTATGGCTACACCTTC. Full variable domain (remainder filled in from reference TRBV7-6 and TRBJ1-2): GAGVSQSPRYKVTKRGQDVALRCDPISGHVSLYWYRQALGQGPEFLTYFNYEAQQDKSGLPNDRFSAERPEGSISTLTIQRTEQRDSAMYRCASSPIFTGAIDYGYTFGSGTRLTVV.

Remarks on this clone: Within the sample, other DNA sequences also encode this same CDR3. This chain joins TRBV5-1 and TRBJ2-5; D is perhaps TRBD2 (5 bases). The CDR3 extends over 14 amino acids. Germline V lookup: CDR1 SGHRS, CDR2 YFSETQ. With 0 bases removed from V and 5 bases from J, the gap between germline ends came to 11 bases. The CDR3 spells CASSLDREGETQYF. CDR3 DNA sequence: TGCGCCAGCAGCTTGGACCGGGAAGGGGAGACCCAGTACTTC. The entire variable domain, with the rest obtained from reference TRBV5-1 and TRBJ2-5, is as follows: KAGVTQTPRYLIKTRGQQVTLSCSPISGHRSVSWYQQTPGQGLQFLFEYFSETQRNKGNFPGRFSGRQFSNSRSEMNVSTLELGDSALYLCASSLDREGETQYFGPGTRLLVL.

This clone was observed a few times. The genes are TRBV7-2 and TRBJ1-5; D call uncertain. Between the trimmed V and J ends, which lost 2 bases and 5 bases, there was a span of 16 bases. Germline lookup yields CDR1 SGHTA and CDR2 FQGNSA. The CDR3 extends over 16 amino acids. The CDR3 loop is CASSLIGVGRHQPQHF. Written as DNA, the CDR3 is TGTGCCAGCAGCTTAATTGGGGTAGGGAGGCATCAGCCCCAGCATTTT.

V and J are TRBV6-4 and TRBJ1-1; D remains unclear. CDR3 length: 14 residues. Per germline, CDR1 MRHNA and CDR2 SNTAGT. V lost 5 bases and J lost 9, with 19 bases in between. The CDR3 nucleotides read TGTGCCAGCAGTTCTGGGCCCGGGGATCCTAAAGCTTTCTTT. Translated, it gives CASSSGPGDPKAFF.

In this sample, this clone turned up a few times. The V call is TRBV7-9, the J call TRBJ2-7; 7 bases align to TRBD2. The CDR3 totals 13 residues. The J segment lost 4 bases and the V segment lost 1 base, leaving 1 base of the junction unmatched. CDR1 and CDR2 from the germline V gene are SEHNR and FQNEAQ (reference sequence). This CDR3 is CASSLGEGYEQYV. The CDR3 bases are TGTGCCAGCAGCTTAGGGGAGGGTTACGAGCAGTACGTC.

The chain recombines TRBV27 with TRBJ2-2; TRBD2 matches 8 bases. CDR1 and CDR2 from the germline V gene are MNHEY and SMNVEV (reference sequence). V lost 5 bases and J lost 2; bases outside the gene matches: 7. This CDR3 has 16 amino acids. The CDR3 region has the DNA TGTGCCAGCAGTAGCGGGGGCCATCGAAACACCGGGGAGCTGTTTTTT. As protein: CASSSGGHRNTGELFF.

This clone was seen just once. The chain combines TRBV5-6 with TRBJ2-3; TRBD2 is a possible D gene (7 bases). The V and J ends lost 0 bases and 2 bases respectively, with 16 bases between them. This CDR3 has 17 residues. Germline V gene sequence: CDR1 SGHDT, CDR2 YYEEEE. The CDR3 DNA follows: TGTGCCAGCAGCTTGGCCCGGGGGGCACGACTCACAGATACGCAGTATTTT. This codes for CASSLARGARLTDTQYF.

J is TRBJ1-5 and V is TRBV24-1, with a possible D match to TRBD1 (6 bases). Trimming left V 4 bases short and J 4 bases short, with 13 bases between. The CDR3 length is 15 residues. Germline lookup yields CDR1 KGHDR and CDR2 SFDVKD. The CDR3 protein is CATSERGRGNQPQHF. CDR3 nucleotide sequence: TGTGCCACCAGTGAACGAGGGAGGGGGAATCAGCCCCAGCATTTT.

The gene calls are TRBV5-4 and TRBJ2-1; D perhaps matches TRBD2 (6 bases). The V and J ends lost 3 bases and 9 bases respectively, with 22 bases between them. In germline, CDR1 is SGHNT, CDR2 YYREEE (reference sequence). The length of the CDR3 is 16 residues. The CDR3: CASSSGQVRSGFEQFF. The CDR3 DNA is TGTGCCAGCAGCTCGGGCCAGGTCCGGAGCGGGTTTGAGCAGTTCTTC.